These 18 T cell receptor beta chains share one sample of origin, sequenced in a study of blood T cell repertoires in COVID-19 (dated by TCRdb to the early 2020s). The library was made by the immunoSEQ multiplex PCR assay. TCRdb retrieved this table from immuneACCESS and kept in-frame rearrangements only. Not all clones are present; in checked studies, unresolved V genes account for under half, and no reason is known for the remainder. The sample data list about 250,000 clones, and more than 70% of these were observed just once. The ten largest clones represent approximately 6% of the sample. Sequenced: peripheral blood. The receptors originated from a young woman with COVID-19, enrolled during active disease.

CDR3 in amino acids: CSARTQQYF. The CDR3, as DNA: TGCAGTGCAAGGACTCAGCAGTATTTT. The chain employs TRBV20-1 and TRBJ2-3; D might be TRBD2 (5 bases). This CDR3 is built from 9 residues. The germline V and J ends were trimmed by 6 bases and 11 bases, with 9 bases remaining between them. Germline-derived CDR1 and CDR2 are DFQATT and SNEGSKA (reference sequence).

The CDR3 region has the DNA TGTGCCAGCAGCGAGGGGGTCGGGTCCTTATTAACCTCTGGAAACACCATATATTTT. This gives the protein CASSEGVGSLLTSGNTIYF. The chain couples TRBV2 to TRBJ1-3; TRBD1 is a possible D gene (6 bases). Trimming shortened V by 6 bases and J by 0 bases, and 24 bases separated the two germline ends. CDR1 and CDR2 (germline): SNHLY, FYNNEI. CDR3 length equals 19 residues.

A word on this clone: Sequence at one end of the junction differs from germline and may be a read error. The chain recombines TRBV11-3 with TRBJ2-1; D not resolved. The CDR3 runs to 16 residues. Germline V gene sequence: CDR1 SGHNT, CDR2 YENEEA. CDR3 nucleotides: TGTGCCGGCAGCCATCTTAGCCTCTTATCCTACAATGAGCAGTTCTTC. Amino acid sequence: CAGSHLSLLSYNEQFF.

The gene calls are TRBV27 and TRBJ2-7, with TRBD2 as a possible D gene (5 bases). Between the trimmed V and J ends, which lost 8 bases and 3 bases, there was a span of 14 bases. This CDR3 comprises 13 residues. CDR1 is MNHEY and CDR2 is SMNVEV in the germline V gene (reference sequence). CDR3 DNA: TGTGCCAGCGCTGGGGAGAATGGCTACGAGCAGTACGTC. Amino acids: CASAGENGYEQYV.

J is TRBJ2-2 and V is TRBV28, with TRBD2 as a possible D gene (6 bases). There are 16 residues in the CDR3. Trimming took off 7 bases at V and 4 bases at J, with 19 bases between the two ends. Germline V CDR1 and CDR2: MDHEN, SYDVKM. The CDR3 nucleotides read TGTGCCAGCACCTATCAGGGAGGTGAGGGCACCGGGGAGCTGTTTTTT. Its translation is CASTYQGGEGTGELFF.

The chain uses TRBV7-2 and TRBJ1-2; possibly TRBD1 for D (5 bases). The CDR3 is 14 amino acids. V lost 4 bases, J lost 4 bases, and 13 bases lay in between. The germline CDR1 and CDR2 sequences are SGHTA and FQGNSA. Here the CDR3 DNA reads TGTGCCAGCAGCTCTACGCAGGGTGGCTATGGCTACACCTTC. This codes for CASSSTQGGYGYTF.

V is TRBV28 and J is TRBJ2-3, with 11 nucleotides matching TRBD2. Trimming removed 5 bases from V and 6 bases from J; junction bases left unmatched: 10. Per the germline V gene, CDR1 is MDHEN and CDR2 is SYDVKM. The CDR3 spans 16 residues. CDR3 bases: TGTGCCAGCAGTCCCCGGGTAGCGGGGGGGCAGGATACGCAGTATTTT. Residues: CASSPRVAGGQDTQYF.

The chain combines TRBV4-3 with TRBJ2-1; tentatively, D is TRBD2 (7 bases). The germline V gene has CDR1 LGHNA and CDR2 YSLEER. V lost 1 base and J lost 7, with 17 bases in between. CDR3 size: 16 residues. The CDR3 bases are TGCGCCAGCAGCCAAGGGTGGGGGGGCCGGAGGAATGAGCAGTTCTTC. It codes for CASSQGWGGRRNEQFF.

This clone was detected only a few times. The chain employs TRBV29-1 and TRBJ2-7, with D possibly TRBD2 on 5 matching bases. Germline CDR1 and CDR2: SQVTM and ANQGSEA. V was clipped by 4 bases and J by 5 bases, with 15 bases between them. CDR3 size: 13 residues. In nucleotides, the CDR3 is TGCAGCGTTGCCCGGGGAGAGGCCCACGAGCAGTACTTC. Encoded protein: CSVARGEAHEQYF.

The CDR3: CASSLIWGVTSYEQYF. In DNA form, the CDR3 reads TGTGCCAGCAGCTTAATTTGGGGGGTCACCTCCTACGAGCAGTACTTC. The rearrangement links TRBV7-9 to TRBJ2-7; TRBD2 might be the D (6 bases). The CDR3 is 16 amino acids. Looked up from germline, CDR1 is SEHNR and CDR2 is FQNEAQ (reference sequence). Trimming pared 2 bases from V and 0 bases from J, leaving 14 bases between.

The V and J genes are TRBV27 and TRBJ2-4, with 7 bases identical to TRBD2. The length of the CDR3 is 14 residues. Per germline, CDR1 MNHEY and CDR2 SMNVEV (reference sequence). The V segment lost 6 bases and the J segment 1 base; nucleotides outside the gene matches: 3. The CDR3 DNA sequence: TGTGCCAGCAGATTGGGGGGGGCCAAAAACATTCAGTACTTC. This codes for CASRLGGAKNIQYF.

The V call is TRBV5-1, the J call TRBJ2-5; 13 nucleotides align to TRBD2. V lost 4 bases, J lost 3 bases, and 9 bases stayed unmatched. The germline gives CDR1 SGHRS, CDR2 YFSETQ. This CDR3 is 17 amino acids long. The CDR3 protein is CASSRAVTSGGEETQYF. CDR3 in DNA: TGCGCCAGCAGCCGAGCCGTCACTAGCGGGGGGGAAGAGACCCAGTACTTC. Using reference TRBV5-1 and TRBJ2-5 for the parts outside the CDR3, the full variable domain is KAGVTQTPRYLIKTRGQQVTLSCSPISGHRSVSWYQQTPGQGLQFLFEYFSETQRNKGNFPGRFSGRQFSNSRSEMNVSTLELGDSALYLCASSRAVTSGGEETQYFGPGTRLLVL.

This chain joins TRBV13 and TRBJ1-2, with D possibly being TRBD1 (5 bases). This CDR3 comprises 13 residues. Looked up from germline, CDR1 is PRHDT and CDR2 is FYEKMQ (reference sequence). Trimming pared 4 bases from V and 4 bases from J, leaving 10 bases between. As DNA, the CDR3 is TGTGCCAGCAGCTCACGACAGAGCTATGGCTACACCTTC. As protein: CASSSRQSYGYTF.

DNA for the CDR3: TGTGCCAGTAGGATGTCGGGGGGGGGAACTGAAGCTTTCTTT. Translating gives CASRMSGGGTEAFF. This chain connects TRBV19 to TRBJ1-1; the D gene is possibly TRBD1 (5 bases). CDR3 size: 14 residues. Germline values: CDR1 LNHDA, CDR2 SQIVND (reference sequence). The germline V and J ends were trimmed by 6 bases and 5 bases, with 16 bases remaining between them.

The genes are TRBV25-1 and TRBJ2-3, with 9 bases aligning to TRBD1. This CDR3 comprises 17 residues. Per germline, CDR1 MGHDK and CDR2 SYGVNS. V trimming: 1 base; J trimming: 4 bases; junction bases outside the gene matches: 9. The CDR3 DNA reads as TGTGCCAGCAGTGAATTTGGGGGACAGGGACTTGCAGATACGCAGTATTTT. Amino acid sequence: CASSEFGGQGLADTQYF.

CDR3 amino acids: CSVLTGKSYNEQFF. CDR3 bases: TGCAGCGTCCTGACAGGGAAGTCCTACAATGAGCAGTTCTTC. The chain combines TRBV29-1 with TRBJ2-1; the match to TRBD1 covers 7 bases. This CDR3 is 14 amino acids long. J lost 1 base, V lost 6 bases, and 6 bases had no gene match. In germline, CDR1 is SQVTM, CDR2 ANQGSEA.

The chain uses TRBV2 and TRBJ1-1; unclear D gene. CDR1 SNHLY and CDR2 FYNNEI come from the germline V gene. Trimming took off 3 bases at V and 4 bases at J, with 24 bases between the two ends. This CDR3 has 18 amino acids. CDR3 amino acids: CASSDGGPGSDLATEAFF. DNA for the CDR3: TGTGCCAGCAGTGATGGAGGTCCGGGCTCAGATCTGGCCACTGAAGCTTTCTTT.

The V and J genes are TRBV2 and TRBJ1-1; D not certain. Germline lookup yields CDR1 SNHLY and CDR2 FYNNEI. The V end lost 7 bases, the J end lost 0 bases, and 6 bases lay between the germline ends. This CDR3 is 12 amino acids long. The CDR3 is CASIPLNTEAFF. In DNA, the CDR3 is TGTGCCAGCATTCCTTTGAACACTGAAGCTTTCTTT.